A single sample is the source of the 2 T cell receptor beta chains below, sequenced in a study of T-cell reconstitution after alpha-beta-depleted transplantation in children. Preparation of the TCRbeta library used unique molecular identifiers. TCRdb fed the PCR reads into MiXCR, producing one record per CDR3 protein. The data hold 490,000 or so distinct CDR3 sequences, with roughly 10% observed a single time. The starting material was PBMCs, obtained before TCRalphabeta/CD19-depleted stem cell transplant. These receptors all come from a child aged 2-15 years with inherited bone marrow failure, due to receive a stem cell transplant.

This clonotype was recorded at least ten times. This chain connects TRBV6-1 to TRBJ2-3; D is unresolved. Germline V CDR1 and CDR2: MNHNS, SASEGT. V shed 7 bases and J shed 4 bases, with 6 bases lying between them. This CDR3 spans 11 amino acids. The CDR3 coding sequence is TGTGCCAGCACTCACCCAGATACGCAGTATTTT. This encodes CASTHPDTQYF.

The chain is built from TRBV24-1 and TRBJ2-1; D call uncertain. Germline-derived CDR1 and CDR2 are KGHDR and SFDVKD. V was trimmed by 3 bases and J by 7 bases, leaving 3 bases between them. This CDR3 region has 11 residues. CDR3 sequence reads: CATSDRNEQFF. The DNA for the CDR3 is TGTGCCACCAGTGATCGGAATGAGCAGTTCTTC.